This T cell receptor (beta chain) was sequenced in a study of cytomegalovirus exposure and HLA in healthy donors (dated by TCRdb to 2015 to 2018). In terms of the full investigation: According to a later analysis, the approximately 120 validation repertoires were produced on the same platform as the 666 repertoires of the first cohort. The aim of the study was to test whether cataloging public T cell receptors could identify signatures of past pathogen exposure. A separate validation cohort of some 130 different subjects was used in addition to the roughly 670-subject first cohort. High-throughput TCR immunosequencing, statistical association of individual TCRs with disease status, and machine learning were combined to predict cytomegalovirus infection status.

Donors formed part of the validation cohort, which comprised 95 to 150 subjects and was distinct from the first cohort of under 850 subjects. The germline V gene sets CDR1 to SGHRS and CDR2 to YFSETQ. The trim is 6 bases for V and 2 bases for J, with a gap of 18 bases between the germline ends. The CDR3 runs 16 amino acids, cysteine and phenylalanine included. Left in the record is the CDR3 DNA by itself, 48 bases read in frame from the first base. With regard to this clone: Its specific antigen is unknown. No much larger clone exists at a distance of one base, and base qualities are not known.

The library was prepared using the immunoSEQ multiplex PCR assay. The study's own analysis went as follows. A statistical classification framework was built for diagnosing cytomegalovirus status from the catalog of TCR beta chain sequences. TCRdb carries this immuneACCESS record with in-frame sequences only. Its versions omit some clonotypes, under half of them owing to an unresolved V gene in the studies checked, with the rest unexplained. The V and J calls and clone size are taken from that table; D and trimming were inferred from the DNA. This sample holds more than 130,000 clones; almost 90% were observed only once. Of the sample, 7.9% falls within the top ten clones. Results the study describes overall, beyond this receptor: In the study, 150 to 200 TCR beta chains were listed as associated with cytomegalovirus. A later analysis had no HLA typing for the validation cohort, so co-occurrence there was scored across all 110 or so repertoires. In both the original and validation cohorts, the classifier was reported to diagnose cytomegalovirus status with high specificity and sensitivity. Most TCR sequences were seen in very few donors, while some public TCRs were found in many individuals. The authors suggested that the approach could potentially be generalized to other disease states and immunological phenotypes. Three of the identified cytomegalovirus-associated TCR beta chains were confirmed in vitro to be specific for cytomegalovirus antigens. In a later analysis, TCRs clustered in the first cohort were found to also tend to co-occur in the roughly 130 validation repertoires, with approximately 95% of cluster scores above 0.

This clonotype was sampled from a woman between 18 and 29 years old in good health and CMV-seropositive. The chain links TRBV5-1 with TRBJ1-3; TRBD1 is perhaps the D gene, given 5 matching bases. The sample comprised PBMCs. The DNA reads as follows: TGCGCCAGCACCCTCCGCACAGGAGAGACTGGAAACACCATATATTTT. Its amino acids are CASTLRTGETGNTIYF.